The subject of this entry is one T cell receptor (beta chain). Its specificity is unknown. These data come from a study of identical twins. Findings and caveats of the study: Conclusions were drawn cross-sectionally by statistical analysis, without following the same donors. Weaker excess twin sharing was seen among beta out-of-frame sequences.

With 5 bases removed from V and 3 bases from J, the gap between germline ends came to 20 bases. This CDR3 is 17 amino acids long. CDR1 SGHDT and CDR2 YYEEEE come from the germline V gene. Unique molecular identifiers were in the cDNA, with template-switch universal primer binding. TCRdb ran MiXCR on the 5' RACE reads and lists one entry per CDR3 protein. The sample lists about 530,000 distinct CDR3 sequences, 12% to 15% occurring once. Every one of the donors was a healthy Caucasian. These data are also associated with another study on yellow fever vaccine responses in identical twins.

Sequencing used CD4+ T cells sorted from blood. The receptor was derived from a woman aged 18 to 35 in good health. The chain combines TRBV5-6 with TRBJ2-2; D remains unclear. The CDR3 bases are TGTGCCAGCAGTCGCAAATCGAGTAGGATTCACACCGGGGAGCTGTTTTTT. Its protein product is CASSRKSSRIHTGELFF.